The TCR beta chain described here comes from a study of T cells in tuberculosis. Thawed, overnight-rested PBMC were stained with GMM-loaded CD1B tetramer, viability dye and anti-CD3, then sorted. C32 glucose monomycolate from Rhodococcus equi was loaded onto the CD1B tetramers. Assay: immunoSEQ multiplex PCR; the TCRdb copy retains only in-frame clones and omits some. This table holds some 60,000 clones, around 86% found once. In germline, CDR1 is MNHNY, CDR2 SVGAGI (reference sequence). The CDR3 consists of 14 residues. Deletions cut 0 bases from V and 4 bases from J, with 9 bases between. This chain joins TRBV6-6 and TRBJ1-2; D is perhaps TRBD1 (6 bases). The TCR was taken from an adult woman with latent tuberculosis. Sequencing was carried out using CD1b-GMM tetramer-negative cells sorted from PBMCs. The CDR3 bases are TGTGCCAGCAGTTACTCCAAGGACAGCTATGGCTACACCTTC. Translating gives CASSYSKDSYGYTF.